These 15 T cell receptor beta chains share one sample of origin, sequenced in a study of human T cells and chemical hapten exposure. TCRdb independently ran MiXCR on the RACE reads; one entry per CDR3 protein. Seen here are under 450,000 distinct CDR3 sequences, 6% to 7% observed once, and the top ten hold 4.5% to 6%. Time point specified: patch test 2, 6 weeks after DPC sensitization. Treatment meaning: therapeutic diphenylcyclopropenone sensitization with weekly scalp DPC. Material: whole blood, obtained in connection with sensitization to the hapten diphenylcyclopropenone (DPC). These receptors were collected from a woman under 30 with alopecia areata. Some clones in this sample may be carry-over from other donors' samples.

Ten or more counts support this clonotype. This chain's CDR3 is CASSLGGLATSTDTQYF. The CDR3 DNA reads as TGTGCCAGCAGCCTAGGGGGCCTAGCCACTAGCACAGATACGCAGTATTTT. J is TRBJ2-3 and V is TRBV7-2; 7 bases are a match to TRBD1. Trimming removed 5 bases from V and 0 bases from J; junction bases left unmatched: 11. Germline V gene lookup returns CDR1 SGHTA and CDR2 FQGNSA. CDR3 length: 17 residues.

Ten or more counts support this clonotype. This rearrangement joins TRBV28 to TRBJ2-7; a possible D gene is TRBD2 (5 bases). Deletions cut 6 bases from V and 5 bases from J, with 17 bases between. The CDR3 consists of 14 residues. The germline V gene encodes CDR1 MDHEN and CDR2 SYDVKM. This CDR3 reads CASSPGSLGNEQYF. CDR3 nucleotide sequence: TGTGCCAGCAGCCCGGGGTCCTTAGGCAACGAGCAGTACTTC.

This clonotype was found a few times. The chain has TRBV7-9 and TRBJ2-5, with TRBD2 matching over 9 bases. Germline assignment: CDR1 SEHNR and CDR2 FQNEAQ (reference sequence). Trimming at V came to 1 base and at J to 0 bases, leaving 6 bases not matched to a gene. The CDR3 runs to 17 residues. Here the CDR3 DNA reads TGTGCCAGCAGCTTAGGACAGGAGCGGGGGGACCAAGAGACCCAGTACTTC. It encodes CASSLGQERGDQETQYF.

In its sample, this clonotype was seen many times. The rearrangement joins TRBV29-1 to TRBJ1-5; 8 bases agree with TRBD1. The germline V gene has CDR1 SQVTM and CDR2 ANQGSEA. V was clipped by 5 bases and J by 6 bases; unmatched bases: 6. CDR3 length: 13 residues. CDR3 sequence reads: CSVTSGGGQPQHF. The CDR3 DNA is TGCAGCGTTACTTCAGGGGGCGGTCAGCCCCAGCATTTT.

This clonotype was seen at least ten times. CDR3 protein: CASSQGAYEQYF. Here the CDR3 DNA reads TGTGCCAGCAGCCAAGGCGCCTACGAGCAGTACTTC. This sequence joins TRBV3-1 and TRBJ2-7; D gene uncertain. Per germline, CDR1 LGHDT and CDR2 YNNKEL (reference sequence). Deletions cut 1 base from V and 2 bases from J, with 3 bases between. The length of the CDR3 is 12 residues.

The chain recombines TRBV2 with TRBJ1-1; D is possibly TRBD1 (6 bases). V lost 6 bases to trimming and J lost 0 bases, with 14 bases between them. CDR3 length: 15 residues. Germline CDR1 is SNHLY and CDR2 is FYNNEI. DNA for the CDR3: TGTGCCAGCAGAGAACAGGGCTTCATGAACACTGAAGCTTTCTTT. Translated: CASREQGFMNTEAFF. The whole variable domain, remainder taken from reference TRBV2 and TRBJ1-1, is EPEVTQTPSHQVTQMGQEVILRCVPISNHLYFYWYRQILGQKVEFLVSFYNNEISEKSEIFDDQFSVERPDGSNFTLKIRSTKLEDSAMYFCASREQGFMNTEAFFGQGTRLTVV.

The chain uses TRBV5-1 and TRBJ2-2; possibly TRBD1 for D (5 bases). The V end lost 2 bases, the J end lost 7 bases, and 9 bases lay between the germline ends. CDR3 length: 13 residues. Germline V lookup: CDR1 SGHRS, CDR2 YFSETQ. The CDR3 DNA is TGCGCCAGCAGCTTCAGGGTTAGCGGGGAGCTGTTTTTT. It is translated as CASSFRVSGELFF.

A single count supports this clonotype. Being one base from a much bigger clone, this may be a read error. This chain links TRBV4-1 with TRBJ2-2; possibly TRBD2 for D (5 bases). Germline-derived CDR1 and CDR2 are MGHRA and YSYEKL. This CDR3 has 19 residues. The CDR3 is CASSHSWAGVRKNAGELFF. The CDR3 DNA follows: TGCGCCAGCAGCCACTCTTGGGCGGGTGTACGAAAGAACGCCGGGGAGCTGTTTTTT.

The chain has TRBV5-1 and TRBJ2-3; TRBD1 aligns across 7 bases. Germline V gene data show CDR1 as SGHRS and CDR2 as YFSETQ. The CDR3 has 16 amino acids. V trimming: 2 bases; J trimming: 4 bases; junction bases outside the gene matches: 10. CDR3 sequence reads: CASSFRQGDSPDTQYF. CDR3 nucleotide sequence: TGCGCCAGCAGCTTCCGACAGGGAGACTCCCCAGATACGCAGTATTTT.

The chain joins TRBV12-5 to TRBJ1-6; D might be TRBD1 (6 bases). The CDR3 is 15 residues long. Germline V CDR1 and CDR2: LGHNT, FRNRAP. V was pared by 0 bases and J by 10 bases, with 13 bases between. CDR3 in DNA: TGTGCTAGTGGTTTGGTACAGGGCCCTGGATCACCCCTCCACTTT. It specifies CASGLVQGPGSPLHF.

This clonotype was detected ten times or more. The chain joins TRBV7-2 to TRBJ2-3; 8 bases line up with TRBD2. The trim removed 4 bases at V and 5 bases at J, leaving 11 bases unmatched. This CDR3 region has 16 residues. In germline, CDR1 is SGHTA, CDR2 FQGNSA. The CDR3 bases are TGTGCCAGCAGCTCCGCCGGGACTAGTTTTCGAGATACGCAGTATTTT. Amino acid sequence: CASSSAGTSFRDTQYF.

This clonotype was found many times. The chain employs TRBV29-1 and TRBJ1-2, with D maybe TRBD1 (5 bases). Between the trimmed V and J ends, which lost 7 bases and 4 bases, there was a span of 13 bases. This CDR3 spans 12 amino acids. The germline CDR1 and CDR2 sequences are SQVTM and ANQGSEA. CDR3 region: CSAGGTSYGYTF. CDR3 in DNA: TGCAGCGCTGGGGGGACTTCCTATGGCTACACCTTC. Combining the CDR3 with reference TRBV29-1 and TRBJ1-2 gives the whole variable domain SAVISQKPSRDICQRGTSLTIQCQVDSQVTMMFWYRQQPGQSLTLIATANQGSEATYESGFVIDKFPISRPNLTFSTLTVSNMSPEDSSIYLCSAGGTSYGYTFGSGTRLTVV.

Many counts were recorded for this clonotype. The chain carries TRBV6-5 and TRBJ1-5, with D possibly matching TRBD1 (5 bases). Trimming took 8 bases from V and 1 from J, leaving 12 bases between them. This CDR3 comprises 14 residues. Germline assignment: CDR1 MNHEY and CDR2 SVGAGI. The CDR3 region is CASGRDGSNQPQHF. In nucleotides, the CDR3 is TGTGCCAGCGGACGGGACGGAAGCAATCAGCCCCAGCATTTT.

The chain links TRBV14 to TRBJ2-5; D gene ambiguous. This CDR3 region has 14 residues. Germline V lookup: CDR1 SGHDN, CDR2 FVKESK. With 4 bases removed from V and 3 bases from J, the gap between germline ends came to 12 bases. CDR3 in amino acids: CASSRVSVEETQYF. The CDR3 region has the DNA TGTGCCAGCAGCCGTGTTTCGGTCGAAGAGACCCAGTACTTC. The complete variable domain, with remaining parts taken from reference TRBV14 and TRBJ2-5, reads EAGVTQFPSHSVIEKGQTVTLRCDPISGHDNLYWYRRVMGKEIKFLLHFVKESKQDESGMPNNRFLAERTGGTYSTLKVQPAELEDSGVYFCASSRVSVEETQYFGPGTRLLVL.

This clonotype was seen a few times. CDR3 DNA: TGTGCCAGCAGAGACCAACCCTCCCTGTCCTACGAGCAGTACTTC. This codes for CASRDQPSLSYEQYF. V usage is TRBV6-5 and J usage is TRBJ2-7; D unresolved. Trimming took off 6 bases at V and 1 base at J, with 16 bases between the two ends. Germline assignment: CDR1 MNHEY and CDR2 SVGAGI. This CDR3 has 15 residues.